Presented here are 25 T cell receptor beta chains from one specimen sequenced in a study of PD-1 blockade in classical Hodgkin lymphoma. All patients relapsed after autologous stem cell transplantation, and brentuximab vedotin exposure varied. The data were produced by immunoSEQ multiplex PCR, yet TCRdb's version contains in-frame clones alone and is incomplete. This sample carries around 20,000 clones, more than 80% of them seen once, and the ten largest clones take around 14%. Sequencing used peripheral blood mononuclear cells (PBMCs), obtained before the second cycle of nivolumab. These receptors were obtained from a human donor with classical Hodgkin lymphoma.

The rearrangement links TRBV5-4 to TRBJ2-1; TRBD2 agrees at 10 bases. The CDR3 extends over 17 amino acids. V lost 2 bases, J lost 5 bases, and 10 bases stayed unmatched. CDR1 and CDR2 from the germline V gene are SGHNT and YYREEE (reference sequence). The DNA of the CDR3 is TGTGCCAGCAGCTTAGCGGGAACTAGCGGGGCAAACAATGAGCAGTTCTTC. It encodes CASSLAGTSGANNEQFF.

CDR3 nucleotides: TGCGCCAGCAGCCAAAGGGGGGAGGAGCTGTTTTTT. This translates into CASSQRGEELFF. The chain combines TRBV4-3 with TRBJ2-2; D may be TRBD1 or TRBD2 (6 bases each). In germline, CDR1 is LGHNA, CDR2 YSLEER. With 2 bases removed from V and 10 bases from J, the gap between germline ends came to 8 bases. The CDR3 contains 12 residues.

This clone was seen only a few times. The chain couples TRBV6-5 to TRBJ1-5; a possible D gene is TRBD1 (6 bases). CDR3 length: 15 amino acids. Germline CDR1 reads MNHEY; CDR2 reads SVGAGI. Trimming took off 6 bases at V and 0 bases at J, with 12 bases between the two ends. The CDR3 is CASRGTTPSNQPQHF. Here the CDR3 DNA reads TGTGCCAGCAGGGGGACAACTCCTAGCAATCAGCCCCAGCATTTT.

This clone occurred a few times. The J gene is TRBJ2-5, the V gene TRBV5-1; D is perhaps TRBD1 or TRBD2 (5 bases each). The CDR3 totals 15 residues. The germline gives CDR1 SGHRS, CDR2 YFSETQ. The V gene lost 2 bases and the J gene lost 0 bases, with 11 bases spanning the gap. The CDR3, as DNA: TGCGCCAGCAGCTTTTCAGGGACGTACCAAGAGACCCAGTACTTC. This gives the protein CASSFSGTYQETQYF.

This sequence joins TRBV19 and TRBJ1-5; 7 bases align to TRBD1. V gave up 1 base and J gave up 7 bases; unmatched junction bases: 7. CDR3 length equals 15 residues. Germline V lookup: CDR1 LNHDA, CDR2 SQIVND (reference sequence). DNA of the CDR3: TGTGCCAGTAGTATAGGACAGGGCGGAGGGCAGCCCCAGCATTTT. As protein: CASSIGQGGGQPQHF.

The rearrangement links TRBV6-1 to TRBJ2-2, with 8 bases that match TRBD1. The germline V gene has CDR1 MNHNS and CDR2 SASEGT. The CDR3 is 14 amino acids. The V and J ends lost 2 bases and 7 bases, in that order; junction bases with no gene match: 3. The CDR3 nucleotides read TGTGCCAGCAGTGAACAGGGGGCCGTCGGGGAGCTGTTTTTT. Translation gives CASSEQGAVGELFF.

CDR3 region: CASSLVSGALSGNTIYF. The CDR3 nucleotides are TGTGCCAGCAGCTTAGTCTCTGGGGCCCTCTCTGGAAACACCATATATTTT. The J gene is TRBJ1-3, the V gene TRBV7-8; D is possibly TRBD1 (5 bases). This CDR3 is built from 17 residues. Trimming pared 1 base from V and 0 bases from J, leaving 13 bases between. Germline lookup yields CDR1 SGHVS and CDR2 FQNEAQ.

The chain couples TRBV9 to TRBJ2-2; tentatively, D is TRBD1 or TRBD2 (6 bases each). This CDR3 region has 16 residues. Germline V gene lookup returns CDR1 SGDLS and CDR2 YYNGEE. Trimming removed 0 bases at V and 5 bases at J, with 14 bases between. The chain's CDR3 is CASSVAGGLGTGELFF. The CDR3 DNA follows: TGTGCCAGCAGCGTAGCTGGGGGGCTGGGGACCGGGGAGCTGTTTTTT.

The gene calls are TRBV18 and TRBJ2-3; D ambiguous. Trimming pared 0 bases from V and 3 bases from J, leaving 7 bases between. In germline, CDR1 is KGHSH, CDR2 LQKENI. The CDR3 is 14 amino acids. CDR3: CASSPPVTTDTQYF. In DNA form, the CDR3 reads TGTGCCAGCTCACCACCCGTCACTACAGATACGCAGTATTTT.

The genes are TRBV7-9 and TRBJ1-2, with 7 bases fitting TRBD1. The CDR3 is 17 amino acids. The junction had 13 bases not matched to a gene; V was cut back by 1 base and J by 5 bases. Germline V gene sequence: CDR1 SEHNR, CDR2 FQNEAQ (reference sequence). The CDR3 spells CASSLELGGAGRYGYTF. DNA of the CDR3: TGTGCCAGCAGCTTAGAACTAGGGGGCGCAGGTCGATATGGCTACACCTTC.

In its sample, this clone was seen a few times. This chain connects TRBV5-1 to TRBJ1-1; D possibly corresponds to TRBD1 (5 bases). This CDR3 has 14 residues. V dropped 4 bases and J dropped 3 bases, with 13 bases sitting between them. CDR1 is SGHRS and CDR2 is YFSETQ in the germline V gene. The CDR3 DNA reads TGCGCCAGCAGCGGGACTCAGGGTCACACTGAAGCTTTCTTT. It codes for CASSGTQGHTEAFF.

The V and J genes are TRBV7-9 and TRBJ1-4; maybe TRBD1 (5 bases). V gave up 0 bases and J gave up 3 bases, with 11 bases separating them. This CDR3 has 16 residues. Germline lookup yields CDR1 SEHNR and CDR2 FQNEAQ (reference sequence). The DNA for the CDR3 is TGTGCCAGCAGCTTAGCCACAGGAGGAGCTAATGAAAAACTGTTTTTT. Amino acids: CASSLATGGANEKLFF.

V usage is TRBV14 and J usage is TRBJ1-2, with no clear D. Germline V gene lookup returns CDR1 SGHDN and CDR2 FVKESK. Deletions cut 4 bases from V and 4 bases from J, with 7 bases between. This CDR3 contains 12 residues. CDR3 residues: CASSPPGYGYTF. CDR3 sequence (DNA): TGTGCCAGCAGCCCCCCCGGCTATGGCTACACCTTC.

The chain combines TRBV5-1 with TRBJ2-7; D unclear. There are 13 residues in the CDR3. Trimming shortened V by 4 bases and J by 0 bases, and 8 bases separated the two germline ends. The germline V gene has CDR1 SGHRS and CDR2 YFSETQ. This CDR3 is CASSPPSSYEQYF. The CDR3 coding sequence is TGCGCCAGCAGCCCCCCGAGCTCCTACGAGCAGTACTTC.

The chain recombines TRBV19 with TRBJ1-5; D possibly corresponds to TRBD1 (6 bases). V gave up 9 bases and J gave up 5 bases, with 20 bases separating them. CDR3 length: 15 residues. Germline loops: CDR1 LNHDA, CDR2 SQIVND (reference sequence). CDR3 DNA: TGTGCCAGCCACCAGGGGCGGTCAGGGCATCAGCCCCAGCATTTT. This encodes CASHQGRSGHQPQHF.

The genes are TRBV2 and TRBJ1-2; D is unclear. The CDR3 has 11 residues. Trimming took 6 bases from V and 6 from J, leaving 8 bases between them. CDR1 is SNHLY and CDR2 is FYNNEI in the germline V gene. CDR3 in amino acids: CASSGVNGYTF. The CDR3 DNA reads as TGTGCCAGCAGCGGGGTCAATGGCTACACCTTC.

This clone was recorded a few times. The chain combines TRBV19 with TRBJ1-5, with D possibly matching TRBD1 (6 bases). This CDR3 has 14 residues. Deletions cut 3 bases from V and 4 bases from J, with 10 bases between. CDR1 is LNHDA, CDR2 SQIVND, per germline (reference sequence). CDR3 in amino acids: CASSMGQGNQPQHF. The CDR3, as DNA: TGTGCCAGTAGTATGGGGCAGGGGAATCAGCCCCAGCATTTT.

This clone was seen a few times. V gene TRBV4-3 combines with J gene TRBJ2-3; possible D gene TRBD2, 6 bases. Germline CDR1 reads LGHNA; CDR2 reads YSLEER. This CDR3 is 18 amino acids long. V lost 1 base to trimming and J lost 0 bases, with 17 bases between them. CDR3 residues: CASSQGASVGGSTDTQYF. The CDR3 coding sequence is TGCGCCAGCAGCCAAGGAGCTAGCGTGGGGGGTAGCACAGATACGCAGTATTTT.

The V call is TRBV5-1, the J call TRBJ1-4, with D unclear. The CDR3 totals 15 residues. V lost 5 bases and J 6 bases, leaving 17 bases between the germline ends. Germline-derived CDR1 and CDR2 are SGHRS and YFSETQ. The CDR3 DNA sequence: TGCGCCAGCAGACGGGTGGCCCTCGGATATGAAAAACTGTTTTTT. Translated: CASRRVALGYEKLFF. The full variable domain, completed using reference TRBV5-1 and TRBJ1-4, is KAGVTQTPRYLIKTRGQQVTLSCSPISGHRSVSWYQQTPGQGLQFLFEYFSETQRNKGNFPGRFSGRQFSNSRSEMNVSTLELGDSALYLCASRRVALGYEKLFFGSGTQLSVL.

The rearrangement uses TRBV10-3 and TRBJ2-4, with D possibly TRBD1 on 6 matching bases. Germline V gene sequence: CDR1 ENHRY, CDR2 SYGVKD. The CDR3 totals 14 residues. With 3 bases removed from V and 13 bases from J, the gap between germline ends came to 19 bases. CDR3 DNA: TGTGCCATCAGTGAAAAGGACAGTAGCCAAAGGCAGTACTTC. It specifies CAISEKDSSQRQYF.

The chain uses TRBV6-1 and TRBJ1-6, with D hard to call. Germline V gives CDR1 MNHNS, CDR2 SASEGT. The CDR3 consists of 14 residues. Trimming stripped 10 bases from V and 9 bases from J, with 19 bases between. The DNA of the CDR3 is TGTGCCACCTTCCCGCTTTTAGAAGCTTCACCCCTCCACTTT. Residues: CATFPLLEASPLHF.

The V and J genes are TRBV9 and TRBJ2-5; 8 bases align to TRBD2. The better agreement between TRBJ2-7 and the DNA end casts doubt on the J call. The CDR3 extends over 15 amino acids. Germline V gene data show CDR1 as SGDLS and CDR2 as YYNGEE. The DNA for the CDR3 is TGTGCCAGCAGCGTAGAGGCGGGGGGCTGGAACGAGCAGTACTTC. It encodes CASSVEAGGWNEQYF.

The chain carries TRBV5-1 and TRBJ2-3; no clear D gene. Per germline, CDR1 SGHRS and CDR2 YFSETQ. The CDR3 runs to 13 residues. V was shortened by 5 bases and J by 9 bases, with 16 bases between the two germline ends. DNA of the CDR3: TGCGCCAGCAGGGACCCCGACTCACCGACGCAGTATTTT. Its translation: CASRDPDSPTQYF.

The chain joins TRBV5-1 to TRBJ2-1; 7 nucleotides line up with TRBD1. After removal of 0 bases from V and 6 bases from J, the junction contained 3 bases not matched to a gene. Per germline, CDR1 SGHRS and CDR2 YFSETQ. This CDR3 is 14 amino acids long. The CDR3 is CASSLAYRGNEQFF. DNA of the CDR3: TGCGCCAGCAGCTTGGCTTACAGGGGCAATGAGCAGTTCTTC.

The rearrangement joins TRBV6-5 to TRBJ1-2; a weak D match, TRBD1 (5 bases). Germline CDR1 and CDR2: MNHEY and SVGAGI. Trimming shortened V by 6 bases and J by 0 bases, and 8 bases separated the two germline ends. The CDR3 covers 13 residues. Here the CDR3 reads CASRPTANYGYTF. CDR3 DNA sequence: TGTGCCAGCAGACCGACAGCTAACTATGGCTACACCTTC.